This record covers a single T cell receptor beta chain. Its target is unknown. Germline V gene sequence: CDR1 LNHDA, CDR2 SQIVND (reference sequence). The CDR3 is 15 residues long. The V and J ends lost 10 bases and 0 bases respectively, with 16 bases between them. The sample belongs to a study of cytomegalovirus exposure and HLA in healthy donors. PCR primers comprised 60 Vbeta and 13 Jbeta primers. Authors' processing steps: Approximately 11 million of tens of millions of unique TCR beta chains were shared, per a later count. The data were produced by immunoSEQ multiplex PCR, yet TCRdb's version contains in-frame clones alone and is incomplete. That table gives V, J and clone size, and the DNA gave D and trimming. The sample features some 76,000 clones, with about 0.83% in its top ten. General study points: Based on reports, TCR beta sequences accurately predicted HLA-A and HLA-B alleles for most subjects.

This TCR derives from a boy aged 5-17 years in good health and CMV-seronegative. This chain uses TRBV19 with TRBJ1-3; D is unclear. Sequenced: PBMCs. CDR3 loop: CATRERSGSGNTIYF. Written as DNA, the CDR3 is TGTGCCACGCGAGAACGTAGCGGCTCTGGAAACACCATATATTTT. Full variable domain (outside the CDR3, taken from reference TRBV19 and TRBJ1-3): DGGITQSPKYLFRKEGQNVTLSCEQNLNHDAMYWYRQDPGQGLRLIYYSQIVNDFQKGDIAEGYSVSREKKESFPLTVTSAQKNPTAFYLCATRERSGSGNTIYFGEGSWLTVV.